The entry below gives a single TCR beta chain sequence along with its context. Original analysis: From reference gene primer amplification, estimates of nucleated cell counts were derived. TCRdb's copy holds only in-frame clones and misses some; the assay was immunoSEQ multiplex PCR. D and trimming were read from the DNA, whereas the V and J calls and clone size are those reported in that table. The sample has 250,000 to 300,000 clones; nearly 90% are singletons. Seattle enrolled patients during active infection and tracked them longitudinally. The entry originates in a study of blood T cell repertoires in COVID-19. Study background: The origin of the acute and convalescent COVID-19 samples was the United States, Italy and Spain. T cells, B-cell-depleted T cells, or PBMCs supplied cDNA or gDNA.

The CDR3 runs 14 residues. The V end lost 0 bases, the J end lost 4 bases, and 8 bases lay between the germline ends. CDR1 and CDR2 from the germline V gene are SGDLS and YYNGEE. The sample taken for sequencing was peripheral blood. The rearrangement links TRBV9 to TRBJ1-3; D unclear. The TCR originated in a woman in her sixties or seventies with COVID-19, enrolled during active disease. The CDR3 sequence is CASSVGASGNTIYF. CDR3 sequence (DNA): TGTGCCAGCAGCGTAGGCGCCTCGGGAAACACCATATATTTT.